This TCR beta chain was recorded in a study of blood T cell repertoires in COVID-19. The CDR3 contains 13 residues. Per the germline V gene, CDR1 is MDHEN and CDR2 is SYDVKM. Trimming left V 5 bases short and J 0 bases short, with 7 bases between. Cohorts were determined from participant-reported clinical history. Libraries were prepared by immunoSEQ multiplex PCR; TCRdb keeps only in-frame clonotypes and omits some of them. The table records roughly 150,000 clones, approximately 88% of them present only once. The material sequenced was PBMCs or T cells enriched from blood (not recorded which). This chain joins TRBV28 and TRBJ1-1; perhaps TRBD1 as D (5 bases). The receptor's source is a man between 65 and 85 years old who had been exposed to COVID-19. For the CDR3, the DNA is TGTGCCAGCAGTCCCAGGGTGAACACTGAAGCTTTCTTT. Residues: CASSPRVNTEAFF.